Below, one TCR beta chain is given with its context. This record comes from a study of shared clonotypes between healthy human individuals. CD45RO-negative, CCR7-positively selected cells formed the naive CD8 fraction, excluding terminally differentiated effector memory CD45RA+ cells. About 30,000 T cell genomes, or approximately 190 ng DNA, went into the sorted-subset replicate PCRs. In the original processing: Owing to the provision of junction-only sequences devoid of quality scores by immunoSEQ, filtering differed. The data were produced by immunoSEQ multiplex PCR, yet TCRdb's version contains in-frame clones alone and is incomplete. From that table come the V and J calls and clone size; the DNA was used to work out D and trimming. The sample contains more than 2 million clones, over 85% of which appear only once. The sample consisted of naive CD8+ T cells from PBMCs. This TCR was recovered from a man between 18 and 35 years old in good health. Some clones in this sample may be carry-over from other donors' samples.

The CDR3: CASSSFRVSGNTIYF. Here the CDR3 DNA reads TGTGCCAGCAGCTCCTTCCGAGTCTCTGGAAACACCATATATTTT. The chain uses TRBV7-9 and TRBJ1-3; no reliable D call. The germline V gene has CDR1 SEHNR and CDR2 FQNEAQ (reference sequence). CDR3 length equals 15 residues. The V end lost 4 bases, the J end lost 0 bases, and 10 bases lay between the germline ends. Drawing the rest from reference TRBV7-9 and TRBJ1-3, the complete variable domain is DTGVSQNPRHKITKRGQNVTFRCDPISEHNRLYWYRQTLGQGPEFLTYFQNEAQLEKSRLLSDRFSAERPKGSFSTLEIQRTEQGDSAMYLCASSSFRVSGNTIYFGEGSWLTVV.